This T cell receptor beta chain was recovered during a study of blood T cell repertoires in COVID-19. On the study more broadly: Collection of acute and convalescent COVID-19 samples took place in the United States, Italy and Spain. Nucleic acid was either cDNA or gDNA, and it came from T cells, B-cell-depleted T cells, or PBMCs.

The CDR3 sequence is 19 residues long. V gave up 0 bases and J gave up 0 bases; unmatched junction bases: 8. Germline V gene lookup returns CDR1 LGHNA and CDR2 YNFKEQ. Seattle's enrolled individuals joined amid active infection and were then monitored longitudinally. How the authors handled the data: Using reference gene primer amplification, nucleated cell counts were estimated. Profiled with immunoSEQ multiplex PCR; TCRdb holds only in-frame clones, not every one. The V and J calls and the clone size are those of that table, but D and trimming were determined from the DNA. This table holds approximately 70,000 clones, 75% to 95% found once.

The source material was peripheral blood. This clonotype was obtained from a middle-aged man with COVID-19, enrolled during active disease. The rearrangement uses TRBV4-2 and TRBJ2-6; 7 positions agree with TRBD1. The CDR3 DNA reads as TGTGCCAGCAGCCAAGATCCGGGACAGTCCTTCTCTGGGGCCAACGTCCTGACTTTC. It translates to CASSQDPGQSFSGANVLTF.